This TCR beta chain was recovered during a study of T cells expressing NK-cell markers. Study results and limitations: As a fraction of CD8+ T cells, dominant NKG2C+ clonotypes reached roughly 1.0-7.0% in a handful of donors.

Making the TCR beta cDNA relied on 5'RACE template switching with UMIs. TCRdb re-analyzed the 5' RACE reads; it lists each CDR3 protein once, without DNA. The sample table sets out 8,000 or so distinct CDR3 sequences. A word on this clonotype: Its antigen is unknown.

The CDR3 extends over 15 amino acids. In germline, CDR1 is MNHEY, CDR2 SVGAGI. This chain uses TRBV6-5 with TRBJ2-7; TCRdb indicates TRBD2, and absent DNA this call remains unverified. This TCR was recovered from a man aged 18-69 years in good health. The sample taken for sequencing was blood T cells: a sorted CD56 or NKG2C T cell subset, CD4+ or CD8+ T cells, or bulk PBMC T cells (not recorded which). CDR3 in amino acids: CASSYSPGGPTEQYF.